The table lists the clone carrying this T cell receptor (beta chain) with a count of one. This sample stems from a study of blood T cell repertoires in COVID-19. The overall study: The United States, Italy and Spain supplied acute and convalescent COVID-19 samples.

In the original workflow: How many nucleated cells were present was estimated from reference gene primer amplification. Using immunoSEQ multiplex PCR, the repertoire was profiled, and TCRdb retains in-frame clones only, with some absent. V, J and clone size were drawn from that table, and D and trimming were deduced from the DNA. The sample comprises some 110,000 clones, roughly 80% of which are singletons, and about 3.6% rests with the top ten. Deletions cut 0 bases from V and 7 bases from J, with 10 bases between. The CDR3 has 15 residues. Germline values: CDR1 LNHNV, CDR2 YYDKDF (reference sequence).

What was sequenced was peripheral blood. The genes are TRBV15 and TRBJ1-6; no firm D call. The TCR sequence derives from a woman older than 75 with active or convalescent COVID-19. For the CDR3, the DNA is TGTGCCACCAGCAGAGATCGACTTGGGAATTCACCCCTCCACTTT. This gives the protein CATSRDRLGNSPLHF.